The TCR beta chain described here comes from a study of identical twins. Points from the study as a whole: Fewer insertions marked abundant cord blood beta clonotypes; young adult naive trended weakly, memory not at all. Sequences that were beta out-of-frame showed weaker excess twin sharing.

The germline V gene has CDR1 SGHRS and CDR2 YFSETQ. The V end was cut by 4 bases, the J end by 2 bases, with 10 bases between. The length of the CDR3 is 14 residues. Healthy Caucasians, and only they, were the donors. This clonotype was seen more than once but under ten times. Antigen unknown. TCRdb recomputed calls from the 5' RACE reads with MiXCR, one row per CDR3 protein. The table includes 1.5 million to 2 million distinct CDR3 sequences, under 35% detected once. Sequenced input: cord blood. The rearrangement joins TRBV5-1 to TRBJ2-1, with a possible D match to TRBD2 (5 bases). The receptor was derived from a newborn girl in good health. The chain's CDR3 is CASSVTRTYNEQFF. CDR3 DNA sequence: TGCGCCAGCAGCGTAACTAGGACCTACAATGAGCAGTTCTTC.